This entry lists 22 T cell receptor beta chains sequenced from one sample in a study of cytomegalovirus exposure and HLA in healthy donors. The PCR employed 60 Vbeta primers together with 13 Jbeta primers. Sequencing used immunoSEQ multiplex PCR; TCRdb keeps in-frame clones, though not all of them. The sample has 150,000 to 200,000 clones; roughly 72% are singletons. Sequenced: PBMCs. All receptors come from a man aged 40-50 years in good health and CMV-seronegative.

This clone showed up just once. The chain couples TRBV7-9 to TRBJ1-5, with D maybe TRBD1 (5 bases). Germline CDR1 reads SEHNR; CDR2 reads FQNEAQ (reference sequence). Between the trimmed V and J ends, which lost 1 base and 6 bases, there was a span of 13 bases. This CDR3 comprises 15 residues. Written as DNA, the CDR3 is TGTGCCAGCAGCTTAGTCGGGGGTTTAGGTCAGCCCCAGCATTTT. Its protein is CASSLVGGLGQPQHF.

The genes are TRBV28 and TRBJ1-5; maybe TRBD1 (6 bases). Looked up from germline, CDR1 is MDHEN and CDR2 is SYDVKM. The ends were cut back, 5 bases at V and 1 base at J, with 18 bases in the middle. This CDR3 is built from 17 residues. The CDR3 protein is CASSLPNRVRSNQPQHF. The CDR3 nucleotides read TGTGCCAGCAGTCTCCCAAACAGGGTAAGGAGCAATCAGCCCCAGCATTTT. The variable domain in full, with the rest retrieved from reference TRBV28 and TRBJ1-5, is DVKVTQSSRYLVKRTGEKVFLECVQDMDHENMFWYRQDPGLGLRLIYFSYDVKMKEKGDIPEGYSVSREKKERFSLILESASTNQTSMYLCASSLPNRVRSNQPQHFGDGTRLSIL.

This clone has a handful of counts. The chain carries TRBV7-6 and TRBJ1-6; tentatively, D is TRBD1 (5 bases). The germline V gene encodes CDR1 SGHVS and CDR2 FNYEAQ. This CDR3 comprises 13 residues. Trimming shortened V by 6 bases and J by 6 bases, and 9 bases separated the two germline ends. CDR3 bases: TGTGCCAGCAGTCAAGACAGTAATTCACCCCTCCACTTT. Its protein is CASSQDSNSPLHF.

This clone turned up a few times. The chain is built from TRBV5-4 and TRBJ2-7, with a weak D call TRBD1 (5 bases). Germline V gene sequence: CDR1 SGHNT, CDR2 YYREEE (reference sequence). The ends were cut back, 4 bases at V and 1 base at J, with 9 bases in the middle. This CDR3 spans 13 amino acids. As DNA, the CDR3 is TGTGCCAGCAGCGGCAGGGATTCCTACGAGCAGTACTTC. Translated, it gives CASSGRDSYEQYF.

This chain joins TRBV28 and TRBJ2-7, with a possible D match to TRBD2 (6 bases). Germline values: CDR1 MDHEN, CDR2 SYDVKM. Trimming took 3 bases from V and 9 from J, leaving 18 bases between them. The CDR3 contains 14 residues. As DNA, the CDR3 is TGTGCCAGCAGTTTTAAAATAATCGAGGAGGGGCAGTACTTC. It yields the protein CASSFKIIEEGQYF. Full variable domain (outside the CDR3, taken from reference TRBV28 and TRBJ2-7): DVKVTQSSRYLVKRTGEKVFLECVQDMDHENMFWYRQDPGLGLRLIYFSYDVKMKEKGDIPEGYSVSREKKERFSLILESASTNQTSMYLCASSFKIIEEGQYFGPGTRLTVT.

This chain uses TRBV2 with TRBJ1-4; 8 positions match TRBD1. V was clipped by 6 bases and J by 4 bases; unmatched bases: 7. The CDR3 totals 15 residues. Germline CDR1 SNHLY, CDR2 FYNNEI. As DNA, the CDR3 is TGTGCCAGCAGAGACCAGGGGGCCCTTAATGAAAAACTGTTTTTT. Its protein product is CASRDQGALNEKLFF. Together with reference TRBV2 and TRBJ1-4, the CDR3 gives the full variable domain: EPEVTQTPSHQVTQMGQEVILRCVPISNHLYFYWYRQILGQKVEFLVSFYNNEISEKSEIFDDQFSVERPDGSNFTLKIRSTKLEDSAMYFCASRDQGALNEKLFFGSGTQLSVL.

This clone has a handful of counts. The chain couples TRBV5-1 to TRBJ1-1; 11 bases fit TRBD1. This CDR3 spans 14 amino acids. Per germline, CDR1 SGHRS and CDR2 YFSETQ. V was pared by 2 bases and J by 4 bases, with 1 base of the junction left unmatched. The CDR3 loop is CASSFGTGGTEAFF. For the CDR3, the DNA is TGCGCCAGCAGCTTCGGGACAGGGGGCACTGAAGCTTTCTTT. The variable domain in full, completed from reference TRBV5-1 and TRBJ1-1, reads KAGVTQTPRYLIKTRGQQVTLSCSPISGHRSVSWYQQTPGQGLQFLFEYFSETQRNKGNFPGRFSGRQFSNSRSEMNVSTLELGDSALYLCASSFGTGGTEAFFGQGTRLTVV.

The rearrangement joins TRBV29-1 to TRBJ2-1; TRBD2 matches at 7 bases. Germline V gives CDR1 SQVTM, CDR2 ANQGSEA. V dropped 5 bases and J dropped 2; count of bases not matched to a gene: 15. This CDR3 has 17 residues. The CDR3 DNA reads TGCAGCGTTTGGTGGGCGGTCGGGACTACCACCTACAATGAGCAGTTCTTC. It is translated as CSVWWAVGTTTYNEQFF.

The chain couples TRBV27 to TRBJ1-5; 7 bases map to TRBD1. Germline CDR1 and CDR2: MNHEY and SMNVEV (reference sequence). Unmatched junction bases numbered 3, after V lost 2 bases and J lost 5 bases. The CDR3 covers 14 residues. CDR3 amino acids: CASSLRGGDQPQHF. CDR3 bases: TGTGCCAGCAGTTTAAGAGGGGGCGATCAGCCCCAGCATTTT.

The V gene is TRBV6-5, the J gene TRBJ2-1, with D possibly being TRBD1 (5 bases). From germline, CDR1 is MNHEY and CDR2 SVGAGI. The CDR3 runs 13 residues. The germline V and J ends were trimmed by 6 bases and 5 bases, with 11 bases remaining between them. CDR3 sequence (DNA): TGTGCCAGCAGACCAGACAGAAACAATGAGCAGTTCTTC. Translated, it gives CASRPDRNNEQFF.

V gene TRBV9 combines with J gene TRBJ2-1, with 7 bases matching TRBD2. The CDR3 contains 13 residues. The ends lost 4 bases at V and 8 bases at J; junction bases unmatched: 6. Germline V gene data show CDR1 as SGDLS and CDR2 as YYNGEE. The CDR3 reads CASSPRTSHEQFF. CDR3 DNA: TGTGCCAGCAGCCCCAGGACTAGTCATGAGCAGTTCTTC.

CDR3 coding DNA: TGTGCCAGCTCGCAGAACAGGGGCAATCAGCCCCAGCATTTT. Translation gives CASSQNRGNQPQHF. This chain uses TRBV18 with TRBJ1-5, with D tentatively TRBD1 (6 bases). V was cut by 6 bases and J by 2 bases, with 11 bases left in between. From germline, CDR1 is KGHSH and CDR2 LQKENI. This CDR3 spans 14 amino acids.

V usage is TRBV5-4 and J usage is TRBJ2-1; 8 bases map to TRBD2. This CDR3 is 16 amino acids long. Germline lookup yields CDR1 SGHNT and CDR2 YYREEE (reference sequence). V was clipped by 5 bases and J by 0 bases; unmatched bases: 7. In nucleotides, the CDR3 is TGTGCCAGCAGTTTGAGCGGGAGAGGCTCCTACAATGAGCAGTTCTTC. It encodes CASSLSGRGSYNEQFF.

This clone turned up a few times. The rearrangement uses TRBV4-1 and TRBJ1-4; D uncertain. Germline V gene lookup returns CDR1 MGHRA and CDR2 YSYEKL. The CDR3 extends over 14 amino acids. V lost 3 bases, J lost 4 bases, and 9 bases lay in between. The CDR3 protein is CASSHVGSNEKLFF. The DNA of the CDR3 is TGCGCCAGCAGCCATGTCGGGAGTAATGAAAAACTGTTTTTT.

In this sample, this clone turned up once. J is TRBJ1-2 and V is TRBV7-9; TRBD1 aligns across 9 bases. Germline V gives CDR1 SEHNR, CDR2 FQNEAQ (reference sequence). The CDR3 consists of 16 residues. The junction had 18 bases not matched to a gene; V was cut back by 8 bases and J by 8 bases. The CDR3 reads CASRKGVGTGMGGYTF. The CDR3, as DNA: TGTGCCAGCCGGAAGGGCGTCGGGACAGGGATGGGCGGCTACACCTTC.

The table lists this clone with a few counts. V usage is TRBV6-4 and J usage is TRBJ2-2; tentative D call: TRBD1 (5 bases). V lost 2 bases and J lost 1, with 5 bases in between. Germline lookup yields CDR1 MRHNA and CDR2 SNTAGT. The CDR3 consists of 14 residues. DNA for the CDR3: TGTGCCAGCAGTGACGGACAGAACACCGGGGAGCTGTTTTTT. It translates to CASSDGQNTGELFF.

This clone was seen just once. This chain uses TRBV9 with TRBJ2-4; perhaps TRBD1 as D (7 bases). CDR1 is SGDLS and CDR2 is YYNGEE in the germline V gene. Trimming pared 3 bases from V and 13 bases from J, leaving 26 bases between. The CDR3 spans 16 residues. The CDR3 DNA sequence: TGTGCCAGCAGCGCCGAGACAGGGATACCGGGACTGGGCCAGTACTTC. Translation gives CASSAETGIPGLGQYF.

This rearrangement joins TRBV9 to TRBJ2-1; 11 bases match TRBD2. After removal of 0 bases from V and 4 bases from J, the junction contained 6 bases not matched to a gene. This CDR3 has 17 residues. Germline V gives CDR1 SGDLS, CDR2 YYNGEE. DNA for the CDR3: TGTGCCAGCAGCGTAGCACTAGCGGGAGCGGGGTACAATGAGCAGTTCTTC. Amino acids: CASSVALAGAGYNEQFF.

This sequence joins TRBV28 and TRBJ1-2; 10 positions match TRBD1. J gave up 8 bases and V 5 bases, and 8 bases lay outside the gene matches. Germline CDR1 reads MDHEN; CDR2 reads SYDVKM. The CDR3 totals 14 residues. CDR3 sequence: CASSPWTGGLGYTF. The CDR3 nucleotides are TGTGCCAGCAGTCCTTGGACAGGGGGTCTGGGCTACACCTTC.

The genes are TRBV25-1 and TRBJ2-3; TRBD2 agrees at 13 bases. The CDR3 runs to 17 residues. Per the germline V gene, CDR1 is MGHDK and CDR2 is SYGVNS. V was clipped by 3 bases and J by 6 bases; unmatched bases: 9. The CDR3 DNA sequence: TGTGCCAGCAGTGAGGTAACTAGCGGGAGGGCCCGGGATACGCAGTATTTT. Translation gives CASSEVTSGRARDTQYF.

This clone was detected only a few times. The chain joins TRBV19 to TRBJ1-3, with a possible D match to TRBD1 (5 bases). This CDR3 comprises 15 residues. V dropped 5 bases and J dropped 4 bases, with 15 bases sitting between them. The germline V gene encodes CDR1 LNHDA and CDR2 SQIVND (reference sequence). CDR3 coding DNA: TGTGCCAGTAGTTGGGGCGGCGCAGCGGGAAACACCATATATTTT. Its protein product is CASSWGGAAGNTIYF. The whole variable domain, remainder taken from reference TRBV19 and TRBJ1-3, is DGGITQSPKYLFRKEGQNVTLSCEQNLNHDAMYWYRQDPGQGLRLIYYSQIVNDFQKGDIAEGYSVSREKKESFPLTVTSAQKNPTAFYLCASSWGGAAGNTIYFGEGSWLTVV.

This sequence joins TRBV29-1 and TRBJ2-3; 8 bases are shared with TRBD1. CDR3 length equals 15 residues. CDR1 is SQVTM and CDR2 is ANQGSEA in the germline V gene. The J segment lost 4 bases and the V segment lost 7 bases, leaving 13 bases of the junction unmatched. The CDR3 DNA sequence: TGCAGCGCCCACCCCGGGACAGGCGATCCAGATACGCAGTATTTT. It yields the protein CSAHPGTGDPDTQYF.